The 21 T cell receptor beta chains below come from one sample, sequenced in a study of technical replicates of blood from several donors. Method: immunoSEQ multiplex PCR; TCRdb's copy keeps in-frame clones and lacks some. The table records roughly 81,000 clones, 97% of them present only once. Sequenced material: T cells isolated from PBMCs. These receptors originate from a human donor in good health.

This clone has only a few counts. The CDR3 nucleotides are TGTGCCAGCAAGGGACAGACCTCCTACGAGCAGTACTTC. Translating gives CASKGQTSYEQYF. This chain uses TRBV2 with TRBJ2-7; TRBD1 aligns across 7 bases. V was clipped by 7 bases and J by 0 bases; unmatched bases: 3. This CDR3 spans 13 amino acids. Germline V lookup: CDR1 SNHLY, CDR2 FYNNEI.

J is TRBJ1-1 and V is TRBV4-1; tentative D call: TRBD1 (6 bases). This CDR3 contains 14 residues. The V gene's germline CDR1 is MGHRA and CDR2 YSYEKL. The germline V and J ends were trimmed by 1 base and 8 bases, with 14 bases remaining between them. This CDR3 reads CASSQGGAGDEAFF. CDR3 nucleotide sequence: TGCGCCAGCAGCCAAGGAGGCGCAGGGGACGAAGCTTTCTTT.

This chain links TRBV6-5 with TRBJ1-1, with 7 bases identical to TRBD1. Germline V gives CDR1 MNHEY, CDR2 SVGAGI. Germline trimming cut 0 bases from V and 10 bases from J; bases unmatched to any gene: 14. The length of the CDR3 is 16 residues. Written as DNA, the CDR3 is TGTGCCAGCAGTTACTCGGCAGGGGGACCCCACTATGGAGCTTTCTTT. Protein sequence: CASSYSAGGPHYGAFF.

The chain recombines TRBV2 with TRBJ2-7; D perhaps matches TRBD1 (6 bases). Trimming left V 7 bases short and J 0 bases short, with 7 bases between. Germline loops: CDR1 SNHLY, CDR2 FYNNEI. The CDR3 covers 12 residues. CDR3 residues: CASKGDSYEQYF. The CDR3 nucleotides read TGTGCCAGCAAGGGGGACTCCTACGAGCAGTACTTC.

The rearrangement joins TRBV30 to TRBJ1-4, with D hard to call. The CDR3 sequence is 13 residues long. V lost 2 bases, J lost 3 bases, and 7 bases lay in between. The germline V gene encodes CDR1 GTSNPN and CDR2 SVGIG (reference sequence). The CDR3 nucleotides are TGTGCCTGGAGTTTTGGGCCTAATGAAAAACTGTTTTTT. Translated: CAWSFGPNEKLFF.

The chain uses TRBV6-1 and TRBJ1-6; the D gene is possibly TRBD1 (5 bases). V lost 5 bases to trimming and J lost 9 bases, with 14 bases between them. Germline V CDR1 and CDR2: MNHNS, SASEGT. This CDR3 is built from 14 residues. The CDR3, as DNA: TGTGCCAGCAGTATCGCGGGGACTATTTCACCCCTCCACTTT. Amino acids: CASSIAGTISPLHF.

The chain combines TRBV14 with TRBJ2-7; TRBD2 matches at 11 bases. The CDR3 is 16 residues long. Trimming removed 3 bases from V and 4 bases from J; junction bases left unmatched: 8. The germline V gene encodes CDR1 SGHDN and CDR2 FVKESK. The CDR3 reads CASSQISGRATYEQYF. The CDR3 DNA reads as TGTGCCAGCAGCCAGATTAGCGGGAGGGCCACGTACGAGCAGTACTTC.

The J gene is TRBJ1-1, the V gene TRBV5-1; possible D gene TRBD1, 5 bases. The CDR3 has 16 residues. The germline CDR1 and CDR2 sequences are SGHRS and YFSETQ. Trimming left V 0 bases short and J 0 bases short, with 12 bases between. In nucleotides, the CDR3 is TGCGCCAGCAGCTTGGGATTCAGGGCAATGAACACTGAAGCTTTCTTT. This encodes CASSLGFRAMNTEAFF.

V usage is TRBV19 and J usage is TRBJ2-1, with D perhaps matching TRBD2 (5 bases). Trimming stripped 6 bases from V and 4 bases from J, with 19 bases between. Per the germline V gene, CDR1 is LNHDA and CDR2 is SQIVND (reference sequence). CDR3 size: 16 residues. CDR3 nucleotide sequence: TGTGCCAGTAGCCGAACCGTAAGCGGACCTTACAATGAGCAGTTCTTC. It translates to CASSRTVSGPYNEQFF.

The CDR3 protein is CASSVWTSGGTGELFF. CDR3 sequence (DNA): TGTGCCAGCAGCGTCTGGACTAGCGGGGGCACCGGGGAGCTGTTTTTT. The rearrangement links TRBV7-6 to TRBJ2-2; 13 nucleotides match TRBD2. This CDR3 has 16 residues. With 5 bases clipped from V and 4 bases from J, the junction kept 4 bases outside the gene matches. The germline V gene encodes CDR1 SGHVS and CDR2 FNYEAQ.

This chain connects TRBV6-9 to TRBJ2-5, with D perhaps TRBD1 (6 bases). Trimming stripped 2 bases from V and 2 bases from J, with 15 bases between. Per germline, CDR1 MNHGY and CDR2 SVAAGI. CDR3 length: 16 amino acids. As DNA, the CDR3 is TGTGCCAGCAGTTATGGGCAGGGGCTGGGGCAAGAGACCCAGTACTTC. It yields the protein CASSYGQGLGQETQYF.

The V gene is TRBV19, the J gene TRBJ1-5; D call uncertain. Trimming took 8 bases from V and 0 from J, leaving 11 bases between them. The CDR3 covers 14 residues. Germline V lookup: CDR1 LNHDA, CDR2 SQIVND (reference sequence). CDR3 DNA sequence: TGTGCCAGTGAGGAGGGAAATAGCAATCAGCCCCAGCATTTT. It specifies CASEEGNSNQPQHF.

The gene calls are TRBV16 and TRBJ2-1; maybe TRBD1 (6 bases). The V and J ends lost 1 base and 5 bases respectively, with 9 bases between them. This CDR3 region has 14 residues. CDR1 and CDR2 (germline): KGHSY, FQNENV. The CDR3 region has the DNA TGTGCCAGCAGCCAATATCCAGGGGACAATGAGCAGTTCTTC. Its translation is CASSQYPGDNEQFF.

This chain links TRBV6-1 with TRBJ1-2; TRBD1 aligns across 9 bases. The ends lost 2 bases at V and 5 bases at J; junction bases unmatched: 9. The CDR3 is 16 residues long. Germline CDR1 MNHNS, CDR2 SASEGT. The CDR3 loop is CASSERATGGLYGYTF. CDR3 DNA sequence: TGTGCCAGCAGTGAAAGAGCGACAGGGGGTTTATATGGCTACACCTTC.

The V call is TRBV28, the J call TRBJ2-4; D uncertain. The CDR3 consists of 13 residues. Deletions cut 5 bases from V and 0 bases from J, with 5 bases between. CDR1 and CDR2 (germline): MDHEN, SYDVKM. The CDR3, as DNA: TGTGCCAGCAGTACAGTAGCCAAAAACATTCAGTACTTC. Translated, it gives CASSTVAKNIQYF.

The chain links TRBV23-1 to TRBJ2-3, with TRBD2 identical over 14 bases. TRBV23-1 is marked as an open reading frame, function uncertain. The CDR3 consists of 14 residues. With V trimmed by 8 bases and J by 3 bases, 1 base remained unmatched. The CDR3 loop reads CASGLAGGTDTQYF. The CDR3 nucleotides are TGCGCCAGCGGACTAGCGGGGGGAACAGATACGCAGTATTTT.

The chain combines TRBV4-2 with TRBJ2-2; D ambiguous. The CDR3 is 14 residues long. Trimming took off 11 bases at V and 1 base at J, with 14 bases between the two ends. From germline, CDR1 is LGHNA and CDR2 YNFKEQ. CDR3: CALNRRLNTGELFF. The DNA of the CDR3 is TGTGCCCTTAACCGGAGACTGAACACCGGGGAGCTGTTTTTT.

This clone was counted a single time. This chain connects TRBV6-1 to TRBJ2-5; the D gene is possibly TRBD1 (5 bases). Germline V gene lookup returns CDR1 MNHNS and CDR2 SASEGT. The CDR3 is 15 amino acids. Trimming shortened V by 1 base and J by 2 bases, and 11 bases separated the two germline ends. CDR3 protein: CASSEVPGAQETQYF. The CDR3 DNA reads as TGTGCCAGCAGTGAAGTTCCTGGGGCTCAAGAGACCCAGTACTTC.

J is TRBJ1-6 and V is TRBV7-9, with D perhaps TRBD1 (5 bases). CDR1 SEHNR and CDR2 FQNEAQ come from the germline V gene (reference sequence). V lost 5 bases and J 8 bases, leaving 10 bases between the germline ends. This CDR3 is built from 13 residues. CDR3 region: CASSPRGDSPLHF. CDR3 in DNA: TGTGCCAGCAGCCCCCGGGGGGATTCACCCCTCCACTTT. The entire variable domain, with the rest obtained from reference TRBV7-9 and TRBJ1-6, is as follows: DTGVSQNPRHKITKRGQNVTFRCDPISEHNRLYWYRQTLGQGPEFLTYFQNEAQLEKSRLLSDRFSAERPKGSFSTLEIQRTEQGDSAMYLCASSPRGDSPLHFGNGTRLTVT.

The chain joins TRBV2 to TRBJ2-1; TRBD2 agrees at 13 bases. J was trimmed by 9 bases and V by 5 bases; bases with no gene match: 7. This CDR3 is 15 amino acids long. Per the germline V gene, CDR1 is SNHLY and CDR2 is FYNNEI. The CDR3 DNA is TGTGCCAGCAGTTCAAGCGGACTAGCGGGGGTTGAGCAGTTCTTC. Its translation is CASSSSGLAGVEQFF.

The CDR3: CASSLAIDRGGNEKLFF. The CDR3 DNA sequence: TGCGCCAGCAGCTTGGCGATCGACAGGGGAGGTAATGAAAAACTGTTTTTT. This chain uses TRBV5-1 with TRBJ1-4; TRBD1 aligns across 8 bases. Looked up from germline, CDR1 is SGHRS and CDR2 is YFSETQ. This CDR3 is 17 amino acids long. The V gene end was trimmed by 0 bases and the J gene end by 4 bases; junction bases not matched to a gene: 8.